The entry below gives a single T cell receptor beta chain sequence along with its context. Its antigen remains unidentified. Collection of lesional scalp punch biopsies and peripheral blood was performed in alopecia areata patients. The source of the sample is a study of CD8+ T cells in alopecia areata. Study as a whole: Treated patients took oral tofacitinib at 5 to 10 mg twice daily. Patients remained on tofacitinib for 6 to 18 months and then went 6 months without it. Whole-study results and caveats: Scalp data also include sequences from resident alphabeta T cells of normal skin.

Extracted from the samples, RNA was reverse transcribed into cDNA to serve as the sequencing template. Libraries were prepared by immunoSEQ multiplex PCR; TCRdb keeps only in-frame clonotypes and omits some of them. The table lists 180,000 or so clones, over 55% of them singletons, with over 1.5% in the top ten. The CDR3 is made up of 15 amino acids. Germline loops: CDR1 LNHNV, CDR2 YYDKDF (reference sequence). The V and J ends lost 4 bases and 6 bases, in that order; junction bases with no gene match: 8. This clonotype was sampled from a human donor with alopecia areata. Sequenced material: CD4+ T cells sorted from blood, taken at week 0. This chain uses TRBV15 with TRBJ1-5; the match to TRBD1 covers 8 bases. CDR3 nucleotides: TGTGCCACCAGCACGATTGGGACAGGACCTCAGCCCCAGCATTTT. Translation gives CATSTIGTGPQPQHF.